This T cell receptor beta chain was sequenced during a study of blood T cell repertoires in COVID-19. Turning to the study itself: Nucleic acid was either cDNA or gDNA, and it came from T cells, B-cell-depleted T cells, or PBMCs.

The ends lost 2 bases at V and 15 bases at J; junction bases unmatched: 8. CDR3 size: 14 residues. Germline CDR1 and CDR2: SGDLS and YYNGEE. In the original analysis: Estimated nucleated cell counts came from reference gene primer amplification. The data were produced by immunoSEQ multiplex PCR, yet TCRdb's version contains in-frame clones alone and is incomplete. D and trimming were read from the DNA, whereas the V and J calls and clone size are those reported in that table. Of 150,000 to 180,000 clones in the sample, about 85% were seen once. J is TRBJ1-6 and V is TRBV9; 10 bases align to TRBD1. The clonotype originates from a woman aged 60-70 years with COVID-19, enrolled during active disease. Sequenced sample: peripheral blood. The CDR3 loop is CASSVNGQGVVLHF. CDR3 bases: TGTGCCAGCAGCGTGAACGGACAGGGGGTTGTCCTCCACTTT.